These T cell receptor beta chains were read from a single sample in a study of PD-1 blockade in classical Hodgkin lymphoma. TCRdb keeps only in-frame clones here, not all; method: immunoSEQ multiplex PCR. This sample carries approximately 25,000 clones, about two thirds of them seen once, and the ten largest clones take approximately 3.5%. Sequenced material: peripheral blood mononuclear cells (PBMCs), taken before the fourth cycle of nivolumab. Receptors originate from a human donor with classical Hodgkin lymphoma. CDR3s leave out the opening cysteine and the closing phenylalanine or tryptophan. Clone size, where shown, is once, few, many, or a class for clones that have expanded.

TRBJ2-7	once	TRBV28	11	ASSLMAAYEQY
TRBJ1-3	.	TRBV7-9	14	ASSPRQGLGGNTIY
TRBJ2-7	.	TRBV4-2	13	ASSQNQGIPYEQY
TRBJ2-3	medium-sized	TRBV4-2	12	ASSQARDTDTQY
TRBJ2-7	few	TRBV30	12	AWSWTGASYEQY
TRBJ2-7	few	TRBV11-2	13	ASSLDRSDTWDAY
TRBJ1-2	.	TRBV30	11	AWSVSVNYGYT
TRBJ2-6	.	TRBV5-2	16	ASNATREYTSRANVLT
TRBJ2-1	.	TRBV13	12	ASSSRGSYNEQF
TRBJ2-1	.	TRBV6-1	14	ASSGLGLAGANEQF